The source of this T cell receptor (beta chain) is a study of CD8+ T cells in alopecia areata. Noted treatment: oral pan-JAK inhibitor, 5-10 mg twice daily. The table lists this clone with a few counts. Its antigen is currently unknown. This CDR3 region has 14 residues. V lost 2 bases and J lost 8, with 13 bases in between. Looked up from germline, CDR1 is PRHDT and CDR2 is FYEKMQ (reference sequence). Extracted from the samples, RNA was reverse transcribed into cDNA to serve as the sequencing template. Measured with immunoSEQ multiplex PCR; TCRdb has only the in-frame clones, and not every one. The repertoire includes some 98,000 clones, roughly two thirds of them detected once, and 15% to 17% sits in the top ten. Study-wide findings and caveats: One nonresponder leaves baseline CD8+ expansion's link to response uncertain.

The sequence was collected from a human donor with alopecia areata. The source was CD8+ T cells sorted from blood, collected at week 4, from a patient treated with tofacitinib. The chain recombines TRBV13 with TRBJ2-1; D remains unclear. CDR3: CASSLWSFADEQFF. CDR3 DNA sequence: TGTGCCAGCAGCTTATGGTCGTTTGCCGATGAGCAGTTCTTC.